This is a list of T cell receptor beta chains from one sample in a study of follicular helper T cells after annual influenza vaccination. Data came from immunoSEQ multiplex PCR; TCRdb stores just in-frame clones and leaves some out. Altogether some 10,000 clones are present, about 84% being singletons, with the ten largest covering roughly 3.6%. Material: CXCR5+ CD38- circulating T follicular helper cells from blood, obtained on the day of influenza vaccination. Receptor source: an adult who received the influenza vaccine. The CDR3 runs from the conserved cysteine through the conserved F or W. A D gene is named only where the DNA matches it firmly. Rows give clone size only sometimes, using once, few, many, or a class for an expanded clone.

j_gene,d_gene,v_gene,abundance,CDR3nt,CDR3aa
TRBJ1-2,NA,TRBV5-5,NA,TGTGCCAGCTCCGCACAGGGTGCTAACTATGGCTACACCTTC,CASSAQGANYGYTF
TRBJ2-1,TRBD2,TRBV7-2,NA,TGTGCCAGCAGCGCCGGGACTAGCCCCTACAATGAGCAGTTCTTC,CASSAGTSPYNEQFF
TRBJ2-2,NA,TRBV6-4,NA,TGTGCCAGCAGTGTGAACAGAAACACCGGGGAGCTGTTTTTT,CASSVNRNTGELFF
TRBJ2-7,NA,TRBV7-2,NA,TGTGCCAGCAGCTTAGAGGAGGGTCTTGGCCCCTACGAGCAGTACTTC,CASSLEEGLGPYEQYF
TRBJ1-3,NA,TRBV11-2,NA,TGTGCCAGCACCCTGTCGGAGGGCTCTGGAAACACCATATATTTT,CASTLSEGSGNTIYF
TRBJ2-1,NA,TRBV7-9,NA,TGTGCCAGCAGCCCGGAGGCCAATGAGCAGTTCTTC,CASSPEANEQFF
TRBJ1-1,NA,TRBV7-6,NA,TGTGCCAGCAGCCCCCAGGGTTCCCTGGTCACTGAAGCTTTCTTT,CASSPQGSLVTEAFF
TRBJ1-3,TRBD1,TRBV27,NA,TGTGCCAGCAGTTTATCAAGGGGACAGAACACCATATATTTT,CASSLSRGQNTIYF
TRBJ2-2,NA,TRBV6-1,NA,TGTGCCAGCAGCGCCATGACAGGGAACACCGGGGAGCTGTTTTTT,CASSAMTGNTGELFF
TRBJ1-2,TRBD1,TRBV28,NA,TGTGCCAGCAGACCTCCGGGACAGGGGTTCTATGGCTACACCTTC,CASRPPGQGFYGYTF
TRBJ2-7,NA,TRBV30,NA,TGTGCCTGGAGAGATCGGACAACTACGAACTACGAGCAGTACTTC,CAWRDRTTTNYEQYF
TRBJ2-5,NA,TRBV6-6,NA,TGTGCCAGCAGTTACTTTAGCGAAGAGACCCAGTACTTC,CASSYFSEETQYF
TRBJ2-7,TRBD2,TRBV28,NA,TGTGCCAGCATAGGGTGGAATAGCGGGAGGGGATACGAGCAGTACTTC,CASIGWNSGRGYEQYF
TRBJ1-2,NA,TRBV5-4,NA,TGTGCCAGCAGCCCAGAATCAGGGCGCAGTAGCTACACCTTC,CASSPESGRSSYTF
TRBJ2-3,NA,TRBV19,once,TGTGCCAGTAGTACCTCGACGGGGAGCGTGGATACGCAGTATTTT,CASSTSTGSVDTQYF
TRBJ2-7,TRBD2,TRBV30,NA,TGTGCCTGGAGAACCGGGACTAGCGTTTACGAGCAGTACTTC,CAWRTGTSVYEQYF
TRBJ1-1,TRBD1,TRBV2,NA,TGTGCCAGCAGTGATGCACAGGGGGGGAACACTGAAGCTTTCTTT,CASSDAQGGNTEAFF
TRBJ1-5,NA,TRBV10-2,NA,TGCGCCAGCAGTGGGCAGGATCAGCCCCAGCATTTT,CASSGQDQPQHF
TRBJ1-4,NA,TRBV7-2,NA,TGTGCCAGCAGCTTAGGGGGGTTTAATGAAAAACTGTTTTTT,CASSLGGFNEKLFF
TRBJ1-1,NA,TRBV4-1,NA,TGCGCCAGCAGCCAAGGCCGATCTTGGGGTGAAGCTTTCTTT,CASSQGRSWGEAFF
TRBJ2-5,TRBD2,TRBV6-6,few,TGTGCCAGCAGTTACGGGTCAGCGGGAGAAGAGACCCAGTACTTC,CASSYGSAGEETQYF
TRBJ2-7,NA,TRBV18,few,TGTGCCAGCTCACCATCATTGACAGACTACGAGCAGTACTTC,CASSPSLTDYEQYF
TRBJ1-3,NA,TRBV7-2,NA,TGTGCCAGCAGCTCCACCTCTGGAAACACCATATATTTT,CASSSTSGNTIYF
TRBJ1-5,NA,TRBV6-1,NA,TGTGCCATCTATAGTTCGGGTCAGCCCCAGCATTTT,CAIYSSGQPQHF
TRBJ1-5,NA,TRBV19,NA,TGTGCCAGTAGTATTGCAAGGGGCAATCAGCCCCAGCATTTT,CASSIARGNQPQHF
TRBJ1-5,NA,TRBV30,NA,TGTGCCTGGAGGGCAGGGACCAATCAGCCCCAGCATTTT,CAWRAGTNQPQHF
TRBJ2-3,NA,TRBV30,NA,TGTGCCTGGAGTGTTGCAGGGGCCCCCGAGTATTTT,CAWSVAGAPEYF
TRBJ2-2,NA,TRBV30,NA,TGTGCCTGGGTTCACGGGAGCACGGGCACCGGGGAGCTGTTTTTT,CAWVHGSTGTGELFF
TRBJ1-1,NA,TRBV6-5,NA,TGTGCCAGCATGGGCAGCATGAACACTGAAGCTTTCTTT,CASMGSMNTEAFF
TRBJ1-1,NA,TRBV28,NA,TGTGCCAGCAGTCTCGACCGGGGAGCTTTCTTT,CASSLDRGAFF
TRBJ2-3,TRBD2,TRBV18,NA,TGTGCCAGCTCACCAAGGACTAGCGGTTCCGCCGTCACAGATACGCAGTATTTT,CASSPRTSGSAVTDTQYF
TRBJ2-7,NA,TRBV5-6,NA,TGTGCCAGCACCCTTGGGGTGGGTGGTAGGGAGCAGTACTTC,CASTLGVGGREQYF
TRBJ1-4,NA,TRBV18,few,TGTGCCAGCTCAAGGGCAACAAATGAAAAACTGTTTTTT,CASSRATNEKLFF
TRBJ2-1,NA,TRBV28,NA,TGTGCCACCTCGGACTCTACCAAAAATGAGCAGTTCTTC,CATSDSTKNEQFF
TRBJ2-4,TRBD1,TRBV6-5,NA,TGTGCCAGCCGGACAGGGGACATTCAGTACTTC,CASRTGDIQYF
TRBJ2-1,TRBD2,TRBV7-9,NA,TGTGCCAGCAGCCCTCTAGCGGGAGGGCCCTACAATGAGCAGTTCTTC,CASSPLAGGPYNEQFF
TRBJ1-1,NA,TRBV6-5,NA,TGTGCCAGCAGTTACTCGAGCGGCGAACAGGTAGCTGAAGCTTTCTTT,CASSYSSGEQVAEAFF
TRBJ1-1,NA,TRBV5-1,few,TGCGCCAGCAGCTTAGGGGTGGTAAACACTGAAGCTTTCTTT,CASSLGVVNTEAFF
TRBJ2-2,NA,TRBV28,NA,TGTGCCAGCAGGCCCTTGAACACCGGGGAGCTGTTTTTT,CASRPLNTGELFF
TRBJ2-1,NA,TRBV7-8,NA,TGTGCCAGCAGCTTAGCCGGGACTGGAGTCGACAATGAGCAGTTCTTC,CASSLAGTGVDNEQFF
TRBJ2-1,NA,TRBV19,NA,TGTGCCAGTAGTATAGCCCGGCGGGGCCTGGATGAGCAGTTCTTC,CASSIARRGLDEQFF
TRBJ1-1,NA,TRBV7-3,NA,TGTGCCAGCAGTAGAAGGAGGGGAGACACTGAAGCTTTCTTT,CASSRRRGDTEAFF
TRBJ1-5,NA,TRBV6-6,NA,TGTGCCAGCAGTTCAGAGAGCAATCAGCCCCAGCATTTT,CASSSESNQPQHF
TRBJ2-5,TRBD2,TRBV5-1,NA,TGCGCCAGCAGCATCGGGACTAGCGGGGGTCAAGAGACCCAGTACTTC,CASSIGTSGGQETQYF
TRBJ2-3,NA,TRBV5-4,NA,TGTGCCAGCAGCGTCCAGGGGCGGGGCACTAGCACAGATACGCAGTATTTT,CASSVQGRGTSTDTQYF
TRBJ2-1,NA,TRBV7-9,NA,TGTGCCAGCAGCTTAGGGGCGGACCGGCCAGTTGAGGATGAGCAGTTCTTC,CASSLGADRPVEDEQFF
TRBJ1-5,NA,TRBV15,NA,TGTGCCACCAGCACACCCTTGGGCCTAAGGAATGGCAATCAGCCCCAGCATTTT,CATSTPLGLRNGNQPQHF
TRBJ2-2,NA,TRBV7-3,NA,TGTGCCAGCAGCTTAACTGCGAGTGGGGAGCTGTTTTTT,CASSLTASGELFF
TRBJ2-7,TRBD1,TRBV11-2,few,TGTGCCAGCAGCTTATCCGGGACAGGAGCCTACGAGCAGTACTTC,CASSLSGTGAYEQYF
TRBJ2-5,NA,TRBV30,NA,TGTGCCTGGAGCGTCGGAGGGGCCGGTGGGACCCAGTACTTC,CAWSVGGAGGTQYF